The source of this TCR beta chain is a study of blood T cells in healthy people across ages. Study in general: Capturing about one barcoded beta molecule per two T cells was achieved by template switching.

Study results and caveats: There was no known CMV status for donors, so expanded clonotype changes were possibly confounded. PBMCs left unsorted prevented a conclusive naive versus antigen-experienced comparison.

This clonotype was detected once. The antigen is undetermined. Germline CDR1 DFQATT, CDR2 SNEGSKA (reference sequence). This CDR3 comprises 14 residues. The ends were cut back, 7 bases at V and 1 base at J, with 17 bases in the middle. A second PCR, run for about 6 to 11 cycles, used a sample-barcoded 5' primer plus a J-beta primer mix. TCRdb re-called the 5' RACE reads with MiXCR, one entry per CDR3 protein. Of hundreds of thousands of distinct CDR3 sequences in the sample, around 50% were seen once. This TCR was sampled from a man between 35 and 55 years old in good health. The sequencing sample was made of blood. V usage is TRBV20-1 and J usage is TRBJ2-7; D might be TRBD2 (6 bases). This CDR3 reads CSGTGTSHSYEQYF. In DNA, the CDR3 is TGCAGTGGAACCGGGACTTCCCATTCCTACGAGCAGTACTTC.